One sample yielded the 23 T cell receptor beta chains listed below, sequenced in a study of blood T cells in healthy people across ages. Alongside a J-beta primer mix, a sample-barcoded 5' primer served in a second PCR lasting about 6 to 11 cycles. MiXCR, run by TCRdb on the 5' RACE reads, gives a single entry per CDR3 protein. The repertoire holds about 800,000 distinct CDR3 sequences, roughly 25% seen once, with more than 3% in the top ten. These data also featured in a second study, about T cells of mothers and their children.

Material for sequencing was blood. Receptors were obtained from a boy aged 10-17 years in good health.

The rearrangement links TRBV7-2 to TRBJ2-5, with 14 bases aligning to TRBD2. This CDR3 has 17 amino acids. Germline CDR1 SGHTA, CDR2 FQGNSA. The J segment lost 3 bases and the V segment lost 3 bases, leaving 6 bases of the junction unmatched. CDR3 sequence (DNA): TGTGCCAGCAGCTTGCGTCGACTAGCGGGGGGGAAAGAGACCCAGTACTTC. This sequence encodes CASSLRRLAGGKETQYF.

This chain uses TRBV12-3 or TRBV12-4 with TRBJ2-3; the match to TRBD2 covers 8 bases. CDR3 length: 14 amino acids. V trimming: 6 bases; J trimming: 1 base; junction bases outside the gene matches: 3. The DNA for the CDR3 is TGTGCCAGCAGAATTAGCGGGGGCACAGATACGCAGTATTTT. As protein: CASRISGGTDTQYF.

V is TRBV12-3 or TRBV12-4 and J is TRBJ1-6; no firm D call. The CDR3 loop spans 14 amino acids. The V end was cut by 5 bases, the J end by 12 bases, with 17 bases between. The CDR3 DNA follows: TGTGCCAGCAGTGGACCGGCTCTCGAAGGACCCCTCCACTTT. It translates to CASSGPALEGPLHF.

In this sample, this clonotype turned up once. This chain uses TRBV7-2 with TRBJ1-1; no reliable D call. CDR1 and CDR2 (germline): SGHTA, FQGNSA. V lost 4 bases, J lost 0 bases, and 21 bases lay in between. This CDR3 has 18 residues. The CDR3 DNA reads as TGTGCCAGCAGCTACTTGCTACGTGGCCCGAGGATGAACACTGAAGCTTTCTTT. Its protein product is CASSYLLRGPRMNTEAFF. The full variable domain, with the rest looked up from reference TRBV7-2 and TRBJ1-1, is GAGVSQSPSNKVTEKGKDVELRCDPISGHTALYWYRQSLGQGLEFLIYFQGNSAPDKSGLPSDRFSAERTGGSVSTLTIQRTQQEDSAVYLCASSYLLRGPRMNTEAFFGQGTRLTVV.

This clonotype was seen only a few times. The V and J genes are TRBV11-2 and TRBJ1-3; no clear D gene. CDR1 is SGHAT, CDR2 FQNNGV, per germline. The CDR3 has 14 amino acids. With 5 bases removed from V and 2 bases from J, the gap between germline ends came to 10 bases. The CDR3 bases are TGTGCCAGCAGCCCCTTTAGGGCTGGAAACACCATATATTTT. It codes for CASSPFRAGNTIYF.

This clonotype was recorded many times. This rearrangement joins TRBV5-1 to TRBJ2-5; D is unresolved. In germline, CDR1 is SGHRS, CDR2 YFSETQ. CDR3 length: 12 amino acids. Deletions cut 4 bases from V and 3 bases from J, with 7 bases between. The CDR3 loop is CASSLPEETQYF. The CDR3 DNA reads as TGCGCCAGCAGCCTTCCGGAAGAGACCCAGTACTTC.

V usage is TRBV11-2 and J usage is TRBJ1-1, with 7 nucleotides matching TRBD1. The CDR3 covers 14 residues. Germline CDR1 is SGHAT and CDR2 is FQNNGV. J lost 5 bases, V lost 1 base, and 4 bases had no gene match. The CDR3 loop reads CASSLVGTATEAFF. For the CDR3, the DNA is TGTGCCAGCAGCTTAGTAGGGACAGCAACTGAAGCTTTCTTT.

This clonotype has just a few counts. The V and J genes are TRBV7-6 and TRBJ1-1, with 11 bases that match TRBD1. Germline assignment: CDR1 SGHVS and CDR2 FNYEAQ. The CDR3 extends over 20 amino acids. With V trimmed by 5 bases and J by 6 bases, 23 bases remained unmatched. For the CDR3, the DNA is TGTGCCAGCAGCCAAGGACAGGGGGCGAAGATGGATGCCCTTAGGTCTGAAGCTTTCTTT. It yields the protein CASSQGQGAKMDALRSEAFF.

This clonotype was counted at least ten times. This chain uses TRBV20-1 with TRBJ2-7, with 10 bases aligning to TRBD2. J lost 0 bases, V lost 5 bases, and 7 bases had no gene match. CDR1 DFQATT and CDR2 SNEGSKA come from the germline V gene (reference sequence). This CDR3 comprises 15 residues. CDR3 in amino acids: CSAPASGRASYEQYF. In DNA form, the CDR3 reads TGCAGTGCTCCAGCGAGCGGGAGGGCCTCCTACGAGCAGTACTTC.

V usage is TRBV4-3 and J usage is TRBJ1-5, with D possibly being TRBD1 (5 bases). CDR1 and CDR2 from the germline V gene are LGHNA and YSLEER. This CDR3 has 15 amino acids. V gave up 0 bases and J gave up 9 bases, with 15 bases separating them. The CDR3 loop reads CASSQDAQGGRPQHF. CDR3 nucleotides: TGCGCCAGCAGCCAAGATGCTCAGGGTGGTAGGCCCCAGCATTTT.

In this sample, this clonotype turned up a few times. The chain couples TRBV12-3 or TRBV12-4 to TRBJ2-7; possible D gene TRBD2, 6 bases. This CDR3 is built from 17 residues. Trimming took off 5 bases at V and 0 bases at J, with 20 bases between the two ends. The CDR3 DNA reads TGTGCCAGCAGTGAATTATTCGGGACTTTCAGCTCCTACGAGCAGTACTTC. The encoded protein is CASSELFGTFSSYEQYF.

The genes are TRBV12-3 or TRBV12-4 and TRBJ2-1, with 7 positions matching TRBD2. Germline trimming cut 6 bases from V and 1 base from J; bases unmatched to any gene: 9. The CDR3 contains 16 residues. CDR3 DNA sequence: TGTGCCAGCAGCGCATGGGGGGAGGGGTCCTACAATGAGCAGTTCTTC. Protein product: CASSAWGEGSYNEQFF.

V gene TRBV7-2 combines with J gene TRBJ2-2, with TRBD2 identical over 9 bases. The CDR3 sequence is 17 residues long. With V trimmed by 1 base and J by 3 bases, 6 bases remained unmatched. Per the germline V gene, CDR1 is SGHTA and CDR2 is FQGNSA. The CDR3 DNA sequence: TGTGCCAGCAGCTTAGTTTTCCAGCGGGGGGACACCGGGGAGCTGTTTTTT. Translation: CASSLVFQRGDTGELFF.

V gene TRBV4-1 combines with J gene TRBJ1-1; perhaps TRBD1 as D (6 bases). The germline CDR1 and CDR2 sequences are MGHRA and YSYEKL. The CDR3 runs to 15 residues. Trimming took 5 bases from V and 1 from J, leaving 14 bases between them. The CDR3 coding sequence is TGCGCCAGCAGCTCAAGACAAGGGGGGAACACTGAAGCTTTCTTT. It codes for CASSSRQGGNTEAFF.

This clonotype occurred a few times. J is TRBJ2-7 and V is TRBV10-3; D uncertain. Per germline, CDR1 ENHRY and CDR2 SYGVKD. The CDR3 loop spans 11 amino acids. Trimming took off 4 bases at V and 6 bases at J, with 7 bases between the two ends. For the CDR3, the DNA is TGTGCCATCAGTGGCCTAGGCGAGCAGTACTTC. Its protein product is CAISGLGEQYF.

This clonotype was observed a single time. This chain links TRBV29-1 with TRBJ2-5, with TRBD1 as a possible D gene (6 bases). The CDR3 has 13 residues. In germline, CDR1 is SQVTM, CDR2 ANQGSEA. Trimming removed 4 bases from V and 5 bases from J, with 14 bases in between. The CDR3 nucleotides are TGCAGCGTTGTTGGACTCCAGGGGGAGACCCAGTACTTC. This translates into CSVVGLQGETQYF.

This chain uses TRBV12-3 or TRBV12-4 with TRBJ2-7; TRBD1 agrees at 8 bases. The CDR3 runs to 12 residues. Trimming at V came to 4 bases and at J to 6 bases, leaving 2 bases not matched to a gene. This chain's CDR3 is CASSWTGTEQYF. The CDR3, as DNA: TGTGCCAGCAGTTGGACAGGGACCGAGCAGTACTTC.

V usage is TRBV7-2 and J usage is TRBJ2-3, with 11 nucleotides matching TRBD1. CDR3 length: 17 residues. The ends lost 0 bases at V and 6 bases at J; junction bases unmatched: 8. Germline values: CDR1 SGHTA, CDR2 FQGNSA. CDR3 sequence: CASSLAPGGTGGDTQYF. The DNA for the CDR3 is TGTGCCAGCAGCTTAGCCCCTGGGGGGACAGGGGGGGATACGCAGTATTTT.

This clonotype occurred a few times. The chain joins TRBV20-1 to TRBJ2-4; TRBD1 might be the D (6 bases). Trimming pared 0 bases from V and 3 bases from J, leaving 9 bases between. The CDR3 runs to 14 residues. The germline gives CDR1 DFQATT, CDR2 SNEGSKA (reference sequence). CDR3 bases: TGCAGTGCTAGAGAGGACAGTCTCAAAAACATTCAGTACTTC. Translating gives CSAREDSLKNIQYF.

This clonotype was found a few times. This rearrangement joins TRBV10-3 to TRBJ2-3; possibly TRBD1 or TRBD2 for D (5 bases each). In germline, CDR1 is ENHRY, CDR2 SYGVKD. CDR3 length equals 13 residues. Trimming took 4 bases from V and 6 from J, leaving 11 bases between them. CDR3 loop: CAISARGGDTQYF. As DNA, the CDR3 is TGTGCCATCAGTGCTCGGGGCGGGGATACGCAGTATTTT.

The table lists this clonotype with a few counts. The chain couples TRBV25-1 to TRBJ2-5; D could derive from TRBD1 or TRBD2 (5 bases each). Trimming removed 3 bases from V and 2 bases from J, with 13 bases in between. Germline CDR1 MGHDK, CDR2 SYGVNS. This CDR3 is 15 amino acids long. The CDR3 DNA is TGTGCCAGCAGTGAGGGTAGGGACCTTCAAGAGACCCAGTACTTC. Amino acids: CASSEGRDLQETQYF.

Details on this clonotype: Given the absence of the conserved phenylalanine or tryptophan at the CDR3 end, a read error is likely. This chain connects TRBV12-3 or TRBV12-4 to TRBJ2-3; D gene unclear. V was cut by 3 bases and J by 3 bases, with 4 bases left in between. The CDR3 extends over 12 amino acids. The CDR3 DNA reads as TGTGCCAGCAGTTTGGGAACAGATACGCAGTATTCT. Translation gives CASSLGTDTQYS.

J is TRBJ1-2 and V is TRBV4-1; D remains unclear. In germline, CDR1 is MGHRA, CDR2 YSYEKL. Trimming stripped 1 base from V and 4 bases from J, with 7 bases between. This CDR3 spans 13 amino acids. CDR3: CASSQGGFYGYTF. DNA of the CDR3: TGCGCCAGCAGCCAAGGAGGTTTCTATGGCTACACCTTC.